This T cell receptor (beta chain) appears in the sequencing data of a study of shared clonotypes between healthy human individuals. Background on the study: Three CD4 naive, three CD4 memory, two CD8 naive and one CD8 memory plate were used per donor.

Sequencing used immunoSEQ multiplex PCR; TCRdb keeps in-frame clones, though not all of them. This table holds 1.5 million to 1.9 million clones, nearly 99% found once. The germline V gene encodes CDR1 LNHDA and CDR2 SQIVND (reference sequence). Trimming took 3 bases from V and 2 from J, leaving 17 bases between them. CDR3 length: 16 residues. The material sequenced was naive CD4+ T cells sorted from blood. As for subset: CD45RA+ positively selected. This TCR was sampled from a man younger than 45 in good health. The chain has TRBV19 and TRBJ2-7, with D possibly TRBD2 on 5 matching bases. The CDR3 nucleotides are TGTGCCAGTAGTATTGCAGCCGCTAGCCCGCCCTACGAGCAGTACTTC. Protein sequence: CASSIAAASPPYEQYF.